The T cell receptor (beta chain) under discussion was sequenced for a study of blood T cell repertoires in COVID-19. Study summary: Material from acute and convalescent COVID-19 was sourced from the United States, Italy and Spain. Sources were T cells, B-cell-depleted T cells, or PBMCs; the material itself was cDNA or gDNA.

In the original analysis: Reference gene primer amplification gave nucleated cell count estimates. The data were produced by immunoSEQ multiplex PCR, yet TCRdb's version contains in-frame clones alone and is incomplete. V, J and clone size reflect that table, while D and trimming were determined from the DNA. This table has about 100,000 clones, about 80% appearing once. The CDR3 contains 14 residues. The germline V gene has CDR1 MGHRA and CDR2 YSYEKL. With 1 base clipped from V and 8 bases from J, the junction kept 2 bases outside the gene matches. This chain uses TRBV4-1 with TRBJ1-4; 9 positions match TRBD1. The specimen sequenced was peripheral blood. The source is a woman in her seventies with acute or convalescent COVID-19. The CDR3 is CASSQGDREEKLFF. Written as DNA, the CDR3 is TGCGCCAGCAGCCAAGGGGACAGGGAAGAAAAACTGTTTTTT.